The present TCR beta chain was sequenced within a study of blood T cell repertoires in COVID-19. About the research overall: COVID-19 samples collected from the United States, Italy and Spain covered acute and convalescent phases. The cDNA or gDNA used as material had been derived from T cells, B-cell-depleted T cells, or PBMCs.

The CDR3 loop spans 15 amino acids. Unmatched junction bases numbered 3, after V lost 2 bases and J lost 5 bases. Germline V gene data show CDR1 as MGHRA and CDR2 as YSYEKL. Original analysis: Scientists estimated how many nucleated cells there were by amplifying reference gene primers. Measured with immunoSEQ multiplex PCR; TCRdb has only the in-frame clones, and not every one. V, J and clone size were drawn from that table, and D and trimming were deduced from the DNA. The sample carries approximately 40,000 clones, more than 75% recorded once. Input material: peripheral blood. This clonotype was obtained from a man aged 35-49 years with COVID-19, enrolled during active disease. The V gene is TRBV4-1, the J gene TRBJ1-6, with 7 nucleotides matching TRBD1. CDR3 region: CASSQYDRDNSPLHF. CDR3 sequence (DNA): TGCGCCAGCAGCCAATATGACAGGGATAATTCACCCCTCCACTTT.